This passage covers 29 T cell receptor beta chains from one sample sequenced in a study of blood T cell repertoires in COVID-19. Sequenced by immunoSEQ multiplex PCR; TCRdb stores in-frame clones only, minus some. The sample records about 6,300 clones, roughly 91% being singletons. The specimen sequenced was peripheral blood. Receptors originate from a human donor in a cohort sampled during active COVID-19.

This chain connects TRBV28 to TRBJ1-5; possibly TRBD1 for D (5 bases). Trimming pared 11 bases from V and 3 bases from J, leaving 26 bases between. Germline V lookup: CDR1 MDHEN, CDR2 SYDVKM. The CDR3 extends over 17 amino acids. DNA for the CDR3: TGTGCCCGCCGGCCCCGGGGGGGGGTGGGGTTCAATCAGCCCCAGCATTTT. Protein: CARRPRGGVGFNQPQHF. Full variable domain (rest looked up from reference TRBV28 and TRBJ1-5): DVKVTQSSRYLVKRTGEKVFLECVQDMDHENMFWYRQDPGLGLRLIYFSYDVKMKEKGDIPEGYSVSREKKERFSLILESASTNQTSMYLCARRPRGGVGFNQPQHFGDGTRLSIL.

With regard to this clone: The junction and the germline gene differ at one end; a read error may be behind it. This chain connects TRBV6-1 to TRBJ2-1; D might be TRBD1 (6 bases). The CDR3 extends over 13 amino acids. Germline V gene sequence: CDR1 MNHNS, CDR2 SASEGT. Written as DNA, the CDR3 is TGTGCCAGCAGGGAAGGTATCCTAGGGGGGCAGTTCTTC. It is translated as CASREGILGGQFF.

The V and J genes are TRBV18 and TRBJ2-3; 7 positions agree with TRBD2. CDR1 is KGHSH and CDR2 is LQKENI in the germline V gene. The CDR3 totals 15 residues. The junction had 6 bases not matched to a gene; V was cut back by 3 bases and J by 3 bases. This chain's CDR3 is CASSPSRGVTDTQYF. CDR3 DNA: TGTGCCAGCTCACCTAGCCGGGGGGTGACAGATACGCAGTATTTT.

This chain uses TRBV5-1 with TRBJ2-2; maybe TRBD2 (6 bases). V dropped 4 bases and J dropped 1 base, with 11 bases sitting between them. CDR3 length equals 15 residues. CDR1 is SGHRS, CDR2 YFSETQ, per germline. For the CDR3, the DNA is TGCGCCAGCAGCCTCCAAGCGGGGAACACCGGGGAGCTGTTTTTT. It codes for CASSLQAGNTGELFF. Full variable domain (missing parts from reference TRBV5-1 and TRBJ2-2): KAGVTQTPRYLIKTRGQQVTLSCSPISGHRSVSWYQQTPGQGLQFLFEYFSETQRNKGNFPGRFSGRQFSNSRSEMNVSTLELGDSALYLCASSLQAGNTGELFFGEGSRLTVL.

CDR3 bases: TGTGCCAGCAGTGAGCGGGCACAAAGCTCCTACGAGCAGTACTTC. This encodes CASSERAQSSYEQYF. The J gene is TRBJ2-7, the V gene TRBV6-1; a weak D match, TRBD2 (5 bases). Germline assignment: CDR1 MNHNS and CDR2 SASEGT. The CDR3 is 15 amino acids. V was clipped by 3 bases and J by 0 bases, with 12 bases between them.

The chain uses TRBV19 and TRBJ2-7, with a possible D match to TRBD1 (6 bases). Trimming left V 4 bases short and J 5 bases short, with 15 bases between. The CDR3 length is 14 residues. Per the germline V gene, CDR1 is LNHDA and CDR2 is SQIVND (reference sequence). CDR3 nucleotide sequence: TGTGCCAGTAGTACCGCAGGGGACGAGGACGAGCAGTACTTC. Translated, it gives CASSTAGDEDEQYF.

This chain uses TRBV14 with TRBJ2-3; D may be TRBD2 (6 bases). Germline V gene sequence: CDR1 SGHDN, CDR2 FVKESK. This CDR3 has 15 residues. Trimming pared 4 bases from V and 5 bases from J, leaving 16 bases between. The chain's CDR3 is CASSRSEGSEDTQYF. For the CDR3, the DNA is TGTGCCAGCAGCCGTTCGGAGGGATCAGAAGATACGCAGTATTTT.

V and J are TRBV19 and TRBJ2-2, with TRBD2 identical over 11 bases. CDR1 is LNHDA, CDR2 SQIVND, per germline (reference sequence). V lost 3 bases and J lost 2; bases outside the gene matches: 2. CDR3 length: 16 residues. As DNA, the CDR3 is TGTGCCAGTAGTATCGGGACTAGCGGAAACACCGGGGAGCTGTTTTTT. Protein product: CASSIGTSGNTGELFF.

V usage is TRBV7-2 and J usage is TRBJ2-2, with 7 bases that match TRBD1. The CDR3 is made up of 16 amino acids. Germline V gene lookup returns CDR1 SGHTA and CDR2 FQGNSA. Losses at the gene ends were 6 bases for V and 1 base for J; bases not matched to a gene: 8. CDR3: CASRQGPGGNTGELFF. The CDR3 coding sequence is TGTGCCAGCAGACAGGGGCCAGGGGGGAACACCGGGGAGCTGTTTTTT.

The CDR3 coding sequence is TGTGCCAGCAGCCTACTCACAGGGAACACCGGGGAGCTGTTTTTT. Translated, it gives CASSLLTGNTGELFF. The chain is built from TRBV7-9 and TRBJ2-2, with a weak D call TRBD1 (5 bases). CDR1 is SEHNR, CDR2 FQNEAQ, per germline (reference sequence). V was pared by 5 bases and J by 1 base, with 11 bases between. CDR3 length: 15 residues.

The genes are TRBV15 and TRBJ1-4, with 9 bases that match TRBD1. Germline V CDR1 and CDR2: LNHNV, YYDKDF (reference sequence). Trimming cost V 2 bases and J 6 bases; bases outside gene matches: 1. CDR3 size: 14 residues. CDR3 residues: CATSRTGGDEKLFF. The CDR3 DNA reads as TGTGCCACCAGCAGAACAGGGGGCGATGAAAAACTGTTTTTT.

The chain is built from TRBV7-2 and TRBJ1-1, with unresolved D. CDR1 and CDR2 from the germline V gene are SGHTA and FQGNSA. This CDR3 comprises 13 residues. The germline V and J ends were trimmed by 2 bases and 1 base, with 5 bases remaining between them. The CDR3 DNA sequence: TGTGCCAGCAGCTTAACCGGGAACACTGAAGCTTTCTTT. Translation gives CASSLTGNTEAFF.

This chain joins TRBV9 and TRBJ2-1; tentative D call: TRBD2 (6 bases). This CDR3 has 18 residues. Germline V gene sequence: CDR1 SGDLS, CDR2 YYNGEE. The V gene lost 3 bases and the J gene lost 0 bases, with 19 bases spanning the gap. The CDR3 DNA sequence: TGTGCCAGCAGCGAGAGCGGAGATAGGAGGGGCTCCTACAATGAGCAGTTCTTC. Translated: CASSESGDRRGSYNEQFF.

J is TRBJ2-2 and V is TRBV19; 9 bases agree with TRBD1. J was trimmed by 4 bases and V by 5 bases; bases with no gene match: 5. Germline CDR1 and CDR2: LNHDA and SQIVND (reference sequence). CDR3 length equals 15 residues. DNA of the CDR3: TGTGCCAGTAGTGAAACAGGGGGCGCCACCGGGGAGCTGTTTTTT. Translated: CASSETGGATGELFF.

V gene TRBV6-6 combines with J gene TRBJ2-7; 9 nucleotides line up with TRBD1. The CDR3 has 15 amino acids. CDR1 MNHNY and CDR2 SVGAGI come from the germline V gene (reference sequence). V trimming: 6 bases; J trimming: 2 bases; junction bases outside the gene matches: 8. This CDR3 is CASRYLDRGAYEQYF. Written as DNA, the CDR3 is TGTGCCAGCAGGTACCTGGACAGGGGTGCCTACGAGCAGTACTTC.

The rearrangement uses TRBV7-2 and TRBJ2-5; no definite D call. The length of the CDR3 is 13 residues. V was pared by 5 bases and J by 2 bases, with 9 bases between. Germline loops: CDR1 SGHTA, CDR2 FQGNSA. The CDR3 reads CASSRGGQETQYF. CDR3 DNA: TGTGCCAGCAGCCGCGGTGGACAAGAGACCCAGTACTTC. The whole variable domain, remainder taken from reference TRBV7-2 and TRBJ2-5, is GAGVSQSPSNKVTEKGKDVELRCDPISGHTALYWYRQSLGQGLEFLIYFQGNSAPDKSGLPSDRFSAERTGGSVSTLTIQRTQQEDSAVYLCASSRGGQETQYFGPGTRLLVL.

The CDR3 DNA reads TGCGCCAGCAGCCAAGAGGTTTCCGGGTACGGGACAGATACGCAGTATTTT. Residues: CASSQEVSGYGTDTQYF. The chain is built from TRBV4-3 and TRBJ2-3; D unresolved. The CDR3 covers 17 residues. From germline, CDR1 is LGHNA and CDR2 YSLEER. V was clipped by 0 bases and J by 3 bases, with 16 bases between them.

The CDR3 region is CASSTPGLAGNEQFF. For the CDR3, the DNA is TGTGCCAGCAGCACCCCGGGACTAGCGGGAAATGAGCAGTTCTTC. The chain combines TRBV7-2 with TRBJ2-1; TRBD2 matches at 13 bases. With 5 bases clipped from V and 7 bases from J, the junction kept 5 bases outside the gene matches. Germline V gene lookup returns CDR1 SGHTA and CDR2 FQGNSA. The CDR3 has 15 residues.

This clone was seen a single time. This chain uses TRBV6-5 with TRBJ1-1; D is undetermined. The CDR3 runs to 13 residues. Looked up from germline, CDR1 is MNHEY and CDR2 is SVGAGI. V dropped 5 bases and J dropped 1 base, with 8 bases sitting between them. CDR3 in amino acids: CASSLGPNTEAFF. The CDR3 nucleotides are TGTGCCAGCAGTCTTGGGCCGAACACTGAAGCTTTCTTT.

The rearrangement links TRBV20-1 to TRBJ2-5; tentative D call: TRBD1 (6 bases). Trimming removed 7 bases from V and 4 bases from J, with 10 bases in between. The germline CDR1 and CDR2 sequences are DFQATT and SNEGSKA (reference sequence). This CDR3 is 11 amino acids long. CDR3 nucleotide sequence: TGCAGTGGGGCACAGGGAGAGACCCAGTACTTC. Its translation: CSGAQGETQYF.

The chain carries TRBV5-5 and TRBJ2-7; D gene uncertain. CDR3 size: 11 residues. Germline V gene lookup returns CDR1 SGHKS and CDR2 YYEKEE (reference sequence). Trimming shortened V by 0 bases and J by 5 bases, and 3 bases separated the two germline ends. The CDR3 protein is CASSLGDEQYF. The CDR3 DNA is TGTGCCAGCAGCTTGGGCGACGAGCAGTACTTC.

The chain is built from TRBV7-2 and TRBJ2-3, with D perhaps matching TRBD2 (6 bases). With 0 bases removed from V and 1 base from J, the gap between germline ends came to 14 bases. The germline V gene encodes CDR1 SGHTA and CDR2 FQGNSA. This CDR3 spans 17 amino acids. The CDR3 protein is CASSLARAGSGTDTQYF. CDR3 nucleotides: TGTGCCAGCAGCTTAGCGAGGGCGGGATCAGGCACAGATACGCAGTATTTT. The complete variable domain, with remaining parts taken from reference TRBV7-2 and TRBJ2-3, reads GAGVSQSPSNKVTEKGKDVELRCDPISGHTALYWYRQSLGQGLEFLIYFQGNSAPDKSGLPSDRFSAERTGGSVSTLTIQRTQQEDSAVYLCASSLARAGSGTDTQYFGPGTRLTVL.

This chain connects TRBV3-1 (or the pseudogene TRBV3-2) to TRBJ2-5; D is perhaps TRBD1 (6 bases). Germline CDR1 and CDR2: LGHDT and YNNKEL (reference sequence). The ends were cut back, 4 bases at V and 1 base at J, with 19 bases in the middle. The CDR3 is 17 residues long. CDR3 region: CASSPYGIGTRQETQYF. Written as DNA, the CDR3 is TGTGCCAGCAGCCCCTACGGCATAGGGACACGCCAAGAGACCCAGTACTTC.

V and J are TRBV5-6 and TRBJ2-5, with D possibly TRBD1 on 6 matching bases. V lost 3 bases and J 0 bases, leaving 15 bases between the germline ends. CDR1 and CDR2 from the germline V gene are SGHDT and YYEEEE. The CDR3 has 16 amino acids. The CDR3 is CASSSAFTGNQETQYF. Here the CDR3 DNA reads TGTGCCAGCAGCTCAGCCTTTACAGGGAACCAAGAGACCCAGTACTTC.

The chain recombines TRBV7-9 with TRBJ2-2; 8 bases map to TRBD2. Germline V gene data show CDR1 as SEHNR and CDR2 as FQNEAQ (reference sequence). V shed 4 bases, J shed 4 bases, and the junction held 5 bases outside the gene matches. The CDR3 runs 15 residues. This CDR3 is CASSSIAGRTGELFF. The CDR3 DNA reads TGTGCCAGCAGCTCTATAGCGGGGCGCACCGGGGAGCTGTTTTTT.

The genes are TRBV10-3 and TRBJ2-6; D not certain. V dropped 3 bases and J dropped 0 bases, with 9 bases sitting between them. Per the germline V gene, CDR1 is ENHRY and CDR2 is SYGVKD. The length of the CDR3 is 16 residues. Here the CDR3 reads CAISEDTYSGANVLTF. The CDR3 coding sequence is TGTGCCATCAGTGAAGACACCTACTCTGGGGCCAACGTCCTGACTTTC.

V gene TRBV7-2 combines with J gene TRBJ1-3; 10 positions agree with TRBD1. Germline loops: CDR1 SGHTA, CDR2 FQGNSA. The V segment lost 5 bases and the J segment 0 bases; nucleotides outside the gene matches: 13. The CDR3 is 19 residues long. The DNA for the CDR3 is TGTGCCAGCAGCCCGGGACAGGGGCTACGATGGCTCTCTGGAAACACCATATATTTT. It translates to CASSPGQGLRWLSGNTIYF.

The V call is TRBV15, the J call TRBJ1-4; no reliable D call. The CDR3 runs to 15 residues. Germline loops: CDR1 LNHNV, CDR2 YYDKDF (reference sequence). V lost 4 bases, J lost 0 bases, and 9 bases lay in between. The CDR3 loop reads CATSKTGSTNEKLFF. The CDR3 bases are TGTGCCACCAGCAAAACGGGATCAACTAATGAAAAACTGTTTTTT.

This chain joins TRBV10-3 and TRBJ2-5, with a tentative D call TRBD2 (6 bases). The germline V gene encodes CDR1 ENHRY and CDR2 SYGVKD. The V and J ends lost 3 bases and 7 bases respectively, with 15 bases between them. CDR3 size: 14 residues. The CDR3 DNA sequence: TGTGCCATCAGTGACCGGGGGTCCGAGGGGACCCAGTACTTC. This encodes CAISDRGSEGTQYF.